This T cell receptor beta chain was observed in a study of blood T cells in healthy people across ages. Study-level points and caveats: Long-lived donors had more naive CD4+ cells and higher diversity than aged donors.

This clonotype was detected only a few times. The target antigen is unknown. A sample-barcoded 5' primer and a J-beta primer mix were used in a second PCR of about 7 to 12 cycles. Using its own MiXCR run on the 5' RACE reads, TCRdb lists one record per CDR3 protein. This repertoire shows about a million distinct CDR3 sequences, roughly two fifths found once; its top ten account for over 10%. This CDR3 has 16 residues. Trimming pared 4 bases from V and 3 bases from J, leaving 20 bases between. Germline V gives CDR1 DFQATT, CDR2 SNEGSKA (reference sequence). The chain couples TRBV20-1 to TRBJ2-3; possibly TRBD1 or TRBD2 for D (7 bases each). The clonotype was recovered from a man in his late teens or twenties in good health. The sequencing sample was made of blood. CDR3 sequence reads: CSATSYRQGGTDTQYF. CDR3 nucleotide sequence: TGCAGTGCTACTTCCTACCGACAGGGAGGGACAGATACGCAGTATTTT.